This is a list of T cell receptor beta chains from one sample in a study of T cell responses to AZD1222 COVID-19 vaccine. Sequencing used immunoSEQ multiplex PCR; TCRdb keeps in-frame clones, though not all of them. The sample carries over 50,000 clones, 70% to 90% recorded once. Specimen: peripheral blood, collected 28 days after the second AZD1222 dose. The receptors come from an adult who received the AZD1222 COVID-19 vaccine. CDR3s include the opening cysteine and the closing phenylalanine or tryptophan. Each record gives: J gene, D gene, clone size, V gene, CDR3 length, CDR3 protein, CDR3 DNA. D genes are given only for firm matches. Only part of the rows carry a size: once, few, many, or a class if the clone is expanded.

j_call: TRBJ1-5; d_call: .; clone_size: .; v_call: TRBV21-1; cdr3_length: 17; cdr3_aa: CASSKVSRVSSNQPQHF; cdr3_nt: TGTGCCAGCAGCAAAGTTAGTAGAGTATCCAGCAATCAGCCCCAGCATTTT
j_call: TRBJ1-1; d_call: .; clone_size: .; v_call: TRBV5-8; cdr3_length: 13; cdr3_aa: CASSFSFAAEAFF; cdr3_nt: TGTGCCAGCAGCTTCTCTTTTGCGGCTGAAGCTTTCTTT
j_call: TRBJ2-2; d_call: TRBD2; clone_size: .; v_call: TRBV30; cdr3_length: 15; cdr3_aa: CAWSGAGGRTGELFF; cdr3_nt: TGTGCCTGGAGTGGAGCGGGAGGCCGTACCGGGGAGCTGTTTTTT
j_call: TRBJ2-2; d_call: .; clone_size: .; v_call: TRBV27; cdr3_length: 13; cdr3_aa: CASSQRQPGELFF; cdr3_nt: TGTGCCAGCAGTCAGAGACAGCCCGGGGAGCTGTTTTTT
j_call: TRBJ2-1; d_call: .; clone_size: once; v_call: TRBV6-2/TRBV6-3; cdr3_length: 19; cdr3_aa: CASSQGGVTGGVTYNEQFF; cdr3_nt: TGTGCCAGCAGCCAAGGGGGCGTCACGGGAGGAGTGACCTACAATGAGCAGTTCTTC
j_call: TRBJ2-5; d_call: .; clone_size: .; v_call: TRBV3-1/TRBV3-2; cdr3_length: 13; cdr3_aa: CASSQLEKETQYF; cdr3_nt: TGTGCCAGCAGCCAACTCGAGAAGGAGACCCAGTACTTC
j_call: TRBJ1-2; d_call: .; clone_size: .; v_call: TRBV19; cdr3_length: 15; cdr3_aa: CASSTTGGIGYGYTF; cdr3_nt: TGTGCCAGTAGTACCACGGGGGGCATTGGCTATGGCTACACCTTC
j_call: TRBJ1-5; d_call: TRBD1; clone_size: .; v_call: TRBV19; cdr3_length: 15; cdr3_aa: CASSGTGGSDQPQHF; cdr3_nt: TGTGCCAGTAGTGGGACAGGGGGATCGGATCAGCCCCAGCATTTT
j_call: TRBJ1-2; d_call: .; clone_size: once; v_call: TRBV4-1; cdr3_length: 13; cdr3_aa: CASSLDTEYGYTF; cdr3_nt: TGCGCCAGCAGCCTGGACACGGAGTATGGCTACACCTTC
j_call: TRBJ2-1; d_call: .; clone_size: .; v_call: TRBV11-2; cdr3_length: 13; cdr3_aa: CASNPYRGNEQFF; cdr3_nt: TGTGCCAGCAACCCTTACAGAGGCAATGAGCAGTTCTTC
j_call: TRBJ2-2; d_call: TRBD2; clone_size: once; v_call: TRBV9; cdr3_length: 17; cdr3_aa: CASSVEGLAYDTGELFF; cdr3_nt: TGTGCCAGCAGCGTAGAGGGACTAGCGTACGACACCGGGGAGCTGTTTTTT
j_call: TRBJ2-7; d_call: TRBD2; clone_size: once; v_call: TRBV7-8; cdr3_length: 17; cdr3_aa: CASSLRLAEQRGYEQYF; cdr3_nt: TGTGCCAGCAGCTTAAGGCTAGCGGAGCAACGGGGATACGAGCAGTACTTC
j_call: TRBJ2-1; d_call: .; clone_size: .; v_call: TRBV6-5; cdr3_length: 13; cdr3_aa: CASSYPPYNEQFF; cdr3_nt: TGTGCCAGTTCCTATCCCCCGTACAATGAGCAGTTCTTC
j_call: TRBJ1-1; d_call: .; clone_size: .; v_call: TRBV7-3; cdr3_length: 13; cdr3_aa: CASSSGPKREAFF; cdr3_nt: TGTGCCAGCAGCTCGGGGCCTAAGAGGGAAGCTTTCTTT
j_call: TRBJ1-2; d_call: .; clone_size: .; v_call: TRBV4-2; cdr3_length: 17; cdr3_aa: CASSQGDRAGANYGYTF; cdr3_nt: TGTGCCAGCAGCCAAGGGGATAGGGCAGGAGCTAACTATGGCTACACCTTC
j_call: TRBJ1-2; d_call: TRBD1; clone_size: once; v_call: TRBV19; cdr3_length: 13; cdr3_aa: CASSSDRGYGYTF; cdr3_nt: TGTGCCAGTAGTAGTGACAGGGGCTATGGCTACACCTTC
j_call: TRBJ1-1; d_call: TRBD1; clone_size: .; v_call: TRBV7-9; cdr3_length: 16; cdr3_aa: CASSLSGGAGNTEAFF; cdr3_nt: TGTGCCAGCAGCTTATCAGGGGGCGCGGGGAACACTGAAGCTTTCTTT
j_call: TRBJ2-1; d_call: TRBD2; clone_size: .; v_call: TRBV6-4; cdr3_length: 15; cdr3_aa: CASSEGGVGHDEQFF; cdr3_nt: TGTGCCAGCAGTGAGGGAGGGGTCGGGCACGATGAGCAGTTCTTC
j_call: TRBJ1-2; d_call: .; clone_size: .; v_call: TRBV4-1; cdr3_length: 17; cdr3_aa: CASSQSDMGMVIYGYTF; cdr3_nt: TGCGCCAGCAGCCAATCGGACATGGGAATGGTAATCTATGGCTACACCTTC
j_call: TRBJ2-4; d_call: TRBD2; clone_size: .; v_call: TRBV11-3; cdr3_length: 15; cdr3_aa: CASSPNPTSGNIQYF; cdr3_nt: TGTGCCAGCAGCCCGAATCCGACTAGCGGGAACATTCAGTACTTC
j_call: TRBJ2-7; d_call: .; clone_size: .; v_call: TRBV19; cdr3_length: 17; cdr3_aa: CASSIGPGSETFYEQYF; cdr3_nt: TGTGCCAGTAGTATAGGCCCCGGATCGGAGACATTCTACGAGCAGTACTTC
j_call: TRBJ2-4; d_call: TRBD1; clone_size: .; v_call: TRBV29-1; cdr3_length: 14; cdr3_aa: CSVEGQGSPGIQYF; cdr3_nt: TGCAGCGTCGAGGGACAGGGGAGCCCTGGCATTCAGTACTTC
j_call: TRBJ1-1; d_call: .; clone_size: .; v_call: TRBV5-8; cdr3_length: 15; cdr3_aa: CASRNIDGGLTEAFF; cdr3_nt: TGTGCCAGCAGAAATATCGATGGGGGTTTGACTGAAGCTTTCTTT
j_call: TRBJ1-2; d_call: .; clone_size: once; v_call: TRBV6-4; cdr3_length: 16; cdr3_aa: CASSALGGQSLYGYTF; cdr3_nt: TGTGCCAGCAGTGCTTTGGGAGGGCAATCATTGTATGGCTACACCTTC
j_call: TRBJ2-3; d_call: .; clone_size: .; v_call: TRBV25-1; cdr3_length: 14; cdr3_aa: CASSEYGGVDTQYF; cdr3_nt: TGTGCCAGCAGTGAATATGGGGGAGTGGATACGCAGTATTTT
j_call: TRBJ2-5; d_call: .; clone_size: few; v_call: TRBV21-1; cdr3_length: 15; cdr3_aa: CASSSRAPAQETQYF; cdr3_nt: TGTGCCAGCAGCTCCAGAGCCCCAGCCCAAGAGACCCAGTACTTC
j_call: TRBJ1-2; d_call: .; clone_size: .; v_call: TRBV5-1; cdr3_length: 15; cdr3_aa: CASSLAPGSGYGYTF; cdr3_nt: TGCGCCAGCAGCTTGGCCCCGGGGTCGGGCTATGGCTACACCTTC
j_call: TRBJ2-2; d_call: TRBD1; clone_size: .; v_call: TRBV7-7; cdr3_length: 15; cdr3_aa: CASRPGTGGDGELFF; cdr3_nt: TGTGCCAGCAGGCCCGGGACAGGGGGCGACGGGGAGCTGTTTTTT
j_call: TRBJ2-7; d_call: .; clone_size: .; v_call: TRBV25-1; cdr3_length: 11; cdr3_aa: CARTEGLEQYF; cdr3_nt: TGTGCCAGGACGGAGGGCCTCGAGCAGTACTTC
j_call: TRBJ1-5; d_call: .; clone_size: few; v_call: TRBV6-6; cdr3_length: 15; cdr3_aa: CASSPDTGRNQPQHF; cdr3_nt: TGTGCCAGCTCCCCAGATACAGGGAGGAATCAGCCCCAGCATTTT
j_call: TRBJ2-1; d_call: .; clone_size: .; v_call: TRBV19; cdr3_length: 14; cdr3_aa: CASSPPGTKGGQFF; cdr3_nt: TGTGCCAGTAGTCCCCCGGGCACTAAGGGGGGGCAGTTCTTC
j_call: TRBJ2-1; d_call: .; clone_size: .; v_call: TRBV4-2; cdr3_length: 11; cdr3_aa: CASSQVGEQFF; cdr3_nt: TGTGCCAGCAGCCAAGTCGGGGAGCAGTTCTTC
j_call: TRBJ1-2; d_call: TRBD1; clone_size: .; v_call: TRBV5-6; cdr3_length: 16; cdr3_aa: CASSLGQGLGSGGYTF; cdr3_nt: TGTGCCAGCAGCTTGGGACAGGGGCTGGGTTCTGGAGGCTACACCTTC
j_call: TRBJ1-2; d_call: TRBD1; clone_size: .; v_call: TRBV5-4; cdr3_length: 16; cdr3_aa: CASSPKGQANNYGYTF; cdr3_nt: TGTGCCAGCAGCCCGAAGGGACAGGCAAATAACTATGGCTACACCTTC
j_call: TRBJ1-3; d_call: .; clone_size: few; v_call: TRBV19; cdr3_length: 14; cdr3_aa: CASSRGFAGNTIYF; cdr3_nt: TGTGCCAGTAGTCGCGGTTTTGCTGGAAACACCATATATTTT
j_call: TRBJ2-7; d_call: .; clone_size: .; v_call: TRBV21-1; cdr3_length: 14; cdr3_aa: CASSISYQRSEQYF; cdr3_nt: TGTGCCAGCAGCATCTCCTATCAAAGGAGCGAGCAGTACTTC
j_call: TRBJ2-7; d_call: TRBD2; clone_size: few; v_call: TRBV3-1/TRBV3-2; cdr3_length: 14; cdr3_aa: CASSQTSSRHEQYF; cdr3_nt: TGTGCCAGCAGCCAGACTAGCTCCAGACACGAGCAGTACTTC
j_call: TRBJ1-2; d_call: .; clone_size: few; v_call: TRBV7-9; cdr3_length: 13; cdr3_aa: CASSSDSPYGYTF; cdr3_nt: TGTGCCAGCAGCTCAGACAGTCCGTATGGCTACACCTTC
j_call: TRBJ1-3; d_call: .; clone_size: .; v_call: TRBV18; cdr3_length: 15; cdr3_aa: CASSPALSSGNTIYF; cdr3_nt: TGTGCCAGCTCACCCGCCCTAAGCTCTGGAAACACCATATATTTT
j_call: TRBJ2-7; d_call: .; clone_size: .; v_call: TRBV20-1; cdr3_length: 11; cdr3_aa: CRLQGGSEQYF; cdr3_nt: TGCAGGCTACAGGGGGGGTCCGAGCAGTACTTC
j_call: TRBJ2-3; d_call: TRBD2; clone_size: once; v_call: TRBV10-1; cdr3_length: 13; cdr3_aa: CASGGAGVDTQYF; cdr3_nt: TGCGCCAGCGGGGGAGCGGGAGTGGATACGCAGTATTTT
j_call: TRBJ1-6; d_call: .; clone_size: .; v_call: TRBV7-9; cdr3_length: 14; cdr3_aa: CASSSGFNNSPLHF; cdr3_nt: TGTGCCAGCAGCTCGGGATTTAATAATTCACCCCTCCACTTT
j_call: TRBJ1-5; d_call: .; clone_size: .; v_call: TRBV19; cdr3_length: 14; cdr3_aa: CASSGGQYNQPQHF; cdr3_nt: TGTGCCAGTAGCGGAGGACAGTACAATCAGCCCCAGCATTTT
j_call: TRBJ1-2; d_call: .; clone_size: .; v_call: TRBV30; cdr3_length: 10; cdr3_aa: CAWRKGGYTF; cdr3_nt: TGTGCCTGGAGGAAGGGAGGCTACACCTTC
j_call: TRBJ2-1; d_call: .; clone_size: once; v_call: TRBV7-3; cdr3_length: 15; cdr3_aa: CASSLNVGVYNEQFF; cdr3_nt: TGTGCCAGCAGCTTAAATGTCGGGGTTTACAATGAGCAGTTCTTC
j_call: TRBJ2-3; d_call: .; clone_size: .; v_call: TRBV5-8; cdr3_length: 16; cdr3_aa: CASSLGLAGLTDTQYF; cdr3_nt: TGTGCCAGCAGCTTGGGCCTCGCTGGCCTTACAGATACGCAGTATTTT
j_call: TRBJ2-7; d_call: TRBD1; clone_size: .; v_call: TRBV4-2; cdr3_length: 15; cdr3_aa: CASSPGQGQVHEQYF; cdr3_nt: TGTGCCAGCAGCCCTGGACAGGGTCAGGTCCACGAGCAGTACTTC
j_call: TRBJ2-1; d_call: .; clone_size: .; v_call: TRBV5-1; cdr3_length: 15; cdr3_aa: CASSKQGYSYNEQFF; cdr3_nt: TGCGCCAGCAGCAAACAGGGCTATTCCTACAATGAGCAGTTCTTC
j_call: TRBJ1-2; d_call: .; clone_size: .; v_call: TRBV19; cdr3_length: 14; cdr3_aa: CASRGGDLYYGYTF; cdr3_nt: TGTGCCAGTAGAGGGGGAGACCTGTACTATGGCTACACCTTC
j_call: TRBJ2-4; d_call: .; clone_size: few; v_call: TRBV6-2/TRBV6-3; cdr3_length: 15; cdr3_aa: CASSHSDVAKNIQYF; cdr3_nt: TGTGCCAGCAGTCATAGCGACGTAGCCAAAAACATTCAGTACTTC
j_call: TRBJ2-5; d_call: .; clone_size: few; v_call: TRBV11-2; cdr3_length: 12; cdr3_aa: CASSLVGETQYF; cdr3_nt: TGTGCCAGCAGCTTAGTAGGGGAGACCCAGTACTTC
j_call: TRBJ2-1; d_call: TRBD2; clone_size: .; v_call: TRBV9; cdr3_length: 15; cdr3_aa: CASSASGRNYNEQFF; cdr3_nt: TGTGCCAGCAGCGCTAGCGGGAGGAACTACAATGAGCAGTTCTTC
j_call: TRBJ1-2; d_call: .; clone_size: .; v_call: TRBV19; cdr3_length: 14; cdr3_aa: CASSMEQRNYGYTF; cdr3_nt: TGTGCCAGTAGTATGGAGCAGCGGAACTATGGCTACACCTTC
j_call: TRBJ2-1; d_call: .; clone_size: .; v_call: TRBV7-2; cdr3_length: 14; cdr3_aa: CASSVTPSSDEQFF; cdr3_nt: TGTGCCAGCAGCGTTACGCCTAGTAGCGATGAGCAGTTCTTC
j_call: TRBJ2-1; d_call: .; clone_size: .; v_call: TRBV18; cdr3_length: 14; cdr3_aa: CASSPLTSFDEQFF; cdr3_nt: TGTGCCAGCTCACCACTGACTAGTTTCGATGAGCAGTTCTTC
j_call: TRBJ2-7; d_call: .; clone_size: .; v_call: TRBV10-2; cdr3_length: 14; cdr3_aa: CASTRLSRSDEQYF; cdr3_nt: TGCGCCAGCACCCGCCTGAGCAGGAGCGACGAGCAGTACTTC
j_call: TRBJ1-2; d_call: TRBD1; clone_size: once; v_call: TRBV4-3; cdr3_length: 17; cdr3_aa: CASSQDIRGKRPYGYTF; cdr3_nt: TGCGCCAGCAGCCAAGATATCAGGGGGAAAAGGCCCTATGGCTACACCTTC